This passage covers 21 T cell receptor beta chains from one sample sequenced in a study of spatial heterogeneity in lung cancer. Described time point: sample taken at primary tumor resection. Unsorted samples of tumor, nontumor lung or frozen PBMC had their whole RNA sequenced. TCRdb processed the 5' RACE reads anew with MiXCR; each CDR3 protein has one entry. The table shows about 82,000 distinct CDR3 sequences, with roughly 12% occurring only once. This material consisted of PBMCs, taken at surgery. The source is a male donor with early-stage non-small cell lung cancer.

This clonotype has just a few counts. This chain connects TRBV29-1 to TRBJ1-1; D not resolved. CDR1 and CDR2 (germline): SQVTM, ANQGSEA. This CDR3 has 13 residues. V was clipped by 4 bases and J by 1 base, with 10 bases between them. The CDR3 DNA sequence: TGCAGCGTTGTAGGACGTTGGAACACTGAAGCTTTCTTT. This codes for CSVVGRWNTEAFF. Together with reference TRBV29-1 and TRBJ1-1, the CDR3 gives the full variable domain: SAVISQKPSRDICQRGTSLTIQCQVDSQVTMMFWYRQQPGQSLTLIATANQGSEATYESGFVIDKFPISRPNLTFSTLTVSNMSPEDSSIYLCSVVGRWNTEAFFGQGTRLTVV.

This clonotype was observed a few times. The V gene is TRBV29-1, the J gene TRBJ1-2, with D possibly matching TRBD1 (5 bases). Germline-derived CDR1 and CDR2 are SQVTM and ANQGSEA. This CDR3 comprises 14 residues. The ends were cut back, 7 bases at V and 3 bases at J, with 18 bases in the middle. The CDR3 region is CSAHKRGGDYGYTF. As DNA, the CDR3 is TGCAGCGCCCACAAACGGGGAGGGGACTATGGCTACACCTTC.

This clonotype was seen only a few times. The chain links TRBV25-1 to TRBJ2-7; D may correspond to TRBD1 or TRBD2 (5 bases each). V was clipped by 5 bases and J by 3 bases, with 17 bases between them. CDR1 is MGHDK and CDR2 is SYGVNS in the germline V gene. The CDR3 extends over 15 amino acids. The CDR3 sequence: CASSPTGGSFYEQYF. The CDR3 nucleotides read TGTGCCAGCAGTCCCACAGGAGGATCGTTCTACGAGCAGTACTTC.

This clonotype was observed at least ten times. The chain joins TRBV6-1 to TRBJ1-5; possible D gene TRBD1, 5 bases. Germline CDR1 is MNHNS and CDR2 is SASEGT. Trimming stripped 6 bases from V and 0 bases from J, with 18 bases between. The CDR3 contains 17 residues. For the CDR3, the DNA is TGTGCCAGCAGCGACCCTGGGGGACTGTTTAGCAATCAGCCCCAGCATTTT. It is translated as CASSDPGGLFSNQPQHF.

This chain links TRBV19 with TRBJ2-3; possibly TRBD1 for D (5 bases). Trimming stripped 6 bases from V and 2 bases from J, with 9 bases between. The germline gives CDR1 LNHDA, CDR2 SQIVND (reference sequence). The CDR3 length is 13 residues. The CDR3 protein is CASSKGYTDTQYF. Here the CDR3 DNA reads TGTGCCAGTAGCAAGGGGTACACAGATACGCAGTATTTT.

This clonotype has at least ten counts. The chain has TRBV12-3 or TRBV12-4 and TRBJ1-5; 9 bases agree with TRBD1. V shed 7 bases, J shed 4 bases, and the junction held 5 bases outside the gene matches. The CDR3 sequence is 14 residues long. In DNA, the CDR3 is TGTGCCAGCACCCCCGGGACAGGGAATCAGCCCCAGCATTTT. Encoded protein: CASTPGTGNQPQHF.

This clonotype was detected a few times. The chain is built from TRBV6-1 and TRBJ2-7; 8 nucleotides match TRBD1. Trimming took 8 bases from V and 5 from J; bases not matched to a gene: 8. Germline CDR1 and CDR2: MNHNS and SASEGT. The CDR3 has 13 residues. The CDR3 spells CASGGQGAHEQYF. In DNA, the CDR3 is TGTGCCAGCGGGGGGCAGGGGGCCCACGAGCAGTACTTC.

This clonotype was detected a few times. The rearrangement joins TRBV7-9 to TRBJ2-2; 8 bases map to TRBD2. CDR1 is SEHNR, CDR2 FQNEAQ, per germline (reference sequence). With V trimmed by 3 bases and J by 6 bases, 6 bases remained unmatched. The CDR3 has 15 residues. CDR3 sequence reads: CASSFGSGSPGELFF. The CDR3 nucleotides read TGTGCCAGCAGCTTCGGGAGCGGGAGTCCCGGGGAGCTGTTTTTT. Supplemented by reference TRBV7-9 and TRBJ2-2, the full variable domain reads DTGVSQNPRHKITKRGQNVTFRCDPISEHNRLYWYRQTLGQGPEFLTYFQNEAQLEKSRLLSDRFSAERPKGSFSTLEIQRTEQGDSAMYLCASSFGSGSPGELFFGEGSRLTVL.

Ten or more counts support this clonotype. The V gene is TRBV3-1, the J gene TRBJ2-1; tentative D call: TRBD2 (5 bases). The CDR3 spans 16 residues. Trimming took off 5 bases at V and 2 bases at J, with 16 bases between the two ends. Germline CDR1 reads LGHDT; CDR2 reads YNNKEL (reference sequence). The CDR3 sequence is CASSATRAVTYNEQFF. The CDR3, as DNA: TGTGCCAGCAGCGCCACGCGGGCAGTAACCTACAATGAGCAGTTCTTC.

Only a few counts were recorded for this clonotype. This sequence joins TRBV9 and TRBJ2-7; 11 bases are shared with TRBD2. The CDR3 is 14 residues long. Germline lookup yields CDR1 SGDLS and CDR2 YYNGEE. V gave up 0 bases and J gave up 5 bases; unmatched junction bases: 1. In DNA, the CDR3 is TGTGCCAGCAGCGTAGGACTAGCGGGAAACGAGCAGTACTTC. Protein product: CASSVGLAGNEQYF.

This clonotype showed up many times. This chain uses TRBV3-1 with TRBJ2-7; TRBD1 or TRBD2 may be the D gene (6 bases each). V was shortened by 10 bases and J by 0 bases, with 16 bases between the two germline ends. This CDR3 contains 14 residues. CDR1 and CDR2 (germline): LGHDT, YNNKEL (reference sequence). In DNA form, the CDR3 reads TGTGCCACCGCCCGGGGGCGGGGCTCCTACGAGCAGTACTTC. Amino acids: CATARGRGSYEQYF.

As concerns this clonotype: A much larger clonotype is one base distant, so this may be a read error. J is TRBJ1-5 and V is TRBV19; D is possibly TRBD1 (5 bases). From germline, CDR1 is LNHDA and CDR2 SQIVND (reference sequence). CDR3 size: 14 residues. The DNA of the CDR3 is TGTGCCAGTATAGGGACTTATAGCGATCAGCCCCAGCATTTT. It yields the protein CASIGTYSDQPQHF. The whole variable domain, remainder taken from reference TRBV19 and TRBJ1-5, is DGGITQSPKYLFRKEGQNVTLSCEQNLNHDAMYWYRQDPGQGLRLIYYSQIVNDFQKGDIAEGYSVSREKKESFPLTVTSAQKNPTAFYLCASIGTYSDQPQHFGDGTRLSIL.

V usage is TRBV29-1 and J usage is TRBJ2-7; either TRBD1 or TRBD2 may supply D (5 bases each). V lost 5 bases to trimming and J lost 2 bases, with 10 bases between them. The CDR3 covers 12 residues. Per the germline V gene, CDR1 is SQVTM and CDR2 is ANQGSEA. This CDR3 is CSVLQGAYEQYF. In nucleotides, the CDR3 is TGCAGCGTTCTGCAGGGAGCCTACGAGCAGTACTTC.

This clonotype has ten or more counts. The genes are TRBV6-2 or TRBV6-3 and TRBJ1-4; D ambiguous. The germline V gene encodes CDR1 MNHEY and CDR2 SVGEGT. The CDR3 spans 16 residues. V was clipped by 4 bases and J by 0 bases, with 12 bases between them. CDR3 sequence: CASSSARATTNEKLFF. DNA of the CDR3: TGTGCCAGCAGTTCGGCCCGTGCGACAACTAATGAAAAACTGTTTTTT.

This clonotype was detected a few times. The chain carries TRBV9 and TRBJ2-2, with a possible D match to TRBD1 (6 bases). This CDR3 has 18 amino acids. Deletions cut 2 bases from V and 5 bases from J, with 22 bases between. Germline CDR1 is SGDLS and CDR2 is YYNGEE. The CDR3 DNA reads as TGTGCCAGCAGCGTCCCAGGGACACGGGGCTTGGAGACCGGGGAGCTGTTTTTT. Translation: CASSVPGTRGLETGELFF. Full variable domain (missing parts from reference TRBV9 and TRBJ2-2): DSGVTQTPKHLITATGQRVTLRCSPRSGDLSVYWYQQSLDQGLQFLIQYYNGEERAKGNILERFSAQQFPDLHSELNLSSLELGDSALYFCASSVPGTRGLETGELFFGEGSRLTVL.

The chain carries TRBV27 and TRBJ2-7; D is perhaps TRBD2 (6 bases). CDR1 MNHEY and CDR2 SMNVEV come from the germline V gene (reference sequence). V lost 7 bases and J lost 6, with 10 bases in between. The CDR3 extends over 11 amino acids. The CDR3 here is CASTNGGEQYF. Here the CDR3 DNA reads TGTGCCAGCACGAACGGGGGCGAGCAGTACTTC.

The chain links TRBV24-1 to TRBJ1-5; tentatively, D is TRBD1 (5 bases). V was shortened by 9 bases and J by 4 bases, with 15 bases between the two germline ends. Germline V gene data show CDR1 as KGHDR and CDR2 as SFDVKD. The CDR3 extends over 14 amino acids. The CDR3 DNA sequence: TGTGCCACCTCTTCCGGGGCAAGGAATCAGCCCCAGCATTTT. This sequence encodes CATSSGARNQPQHF.

The rearrangement uses TRBV9 and TRBJ2-5; unclear D gene. CDR3 length equals 14 residues. Trimming stripped 0 bases from V and 1 base from J, with 7 bases between. CDR1 is SGDLS and CDR2 is YYNGEE in the germline V gene. CDR3 bases: TGTGCCAGCAGCGTAGCAGCAGGCCAAGAGACCCAGTACTTC. This codes for CASSVAAGQETQYF.

The genes are TRBV29-1 and TRBJ2-5; 8 bases are shared with TRBD2. The CDR3 has 14 amino acids. Trimming removed 7 bases from V and 2 bases from J; junction bases left unmatched: 9. The germline V gene encodes CDR1 SQVTM and CDR2 ANQGSEA. CDR3 region: CSAQKVAGQETQYF. CDR3 coding DNA: TGCAGCGCCCAAAAGGTAGCGGGGCAAGAGACCCAGTACTTC.

The J gene is TRBJ2-1, the V gene TRBV10-3; TRBD2 matches at 7 bases. The germline V gene has CDR1 ENHRY and CDR2 SYGVKD. The CDR3 runs to 14 residues. With 5 bases clipped from V and 7 bases from J, the junction kept 8 bases outside the gene matches. This CDR3 reads CAISLTGGENEQFF. The CDR3 DNA reads TGTGCCATCAGTCTCACGGGGGGAGAAAATGAGCAGTTCTTC.

The genes are TRBV2 and TRBJ2-1, with D unresolved. This CDR3 comprises 13 residues. Germline loops: CDR1 SNHLY, CDR2 FYNNEI. The ends were cut back, 4 bases at V and 4 bases at J, with 8 bases in the middle. The CDR3, as DNA: TGTGCCAGCAGTGTCTTATTGTACAATGAGCAGTTCTTC. Its protein product is CASSVLLYNEQFF. The full variable domain, with the rest looked up from reference TRBV2 and TRBJ2-1, is EPEVTQTPSHQVTQMGQEVILRCVPISNHLYFYWYRQILGQKVEFLVSFYNNEISEKSEIFDDQFSVERPDGSNFTLKIRSTKLEDSAMYFCASSVLLYNEQFFGPGTRLTVL.